This is a list of T cell receptor beta chains from one sample in a study of cytomegalovirus exposure and HLA in healthy donors. Sequencing was performed with immunoSEQ multiplex PCR; in TCRdb, only in-frame clones are kept and a portion is missing. In the table there are 130,000 or so clones, approximately 84% of which are singletons. Sequencing was performed on PBMCs. The receptor set was obtained from a woman aged 40 to 50 in good health and CMV-seronegative. Each CDR3 is given with its conserved first and last residue. Each record gives: J gene, V gene, D gene, clone size, CDR3 protein, CDR3 DNA. A D gene is named only where the DNA matches it firmly. Some rows have no size entry. The others give once, few or many, or a class for an expanded clone.

j_call: TRBJ2-7
v_call: TRBV13
d_call: TRBD2
clone_size: -
cdr3_aa: CASSLERDPYEQYF
cdr3_nt: TGTGCCAGCAGCTTAGAGCGGGACCCCTACGAGCAGTACTTC

j_call: TRBJ2-7
v_call: TRBV5-4
d_call: TRBD2
clone_size: -
cdr3_aa: CASSLGGRPNYEQYF
cdr3_nt: TGTGCCAGCAGCTTGGGCGGGAGGCCTAACTACGAGCAGTACTTC

j_call: TRBJ2-1
v_call: TRBV6-4
d_call: TRBD2
clone_size: -
cdr3_aa: CASSAESGRPTYNEQFF
cdr3_nt: TGTGCCAGCAGTGCAGAGAGCGGGAGGCCCACCTACAATGAGCAGTTCTTC

j_call: TRBJ2-1
v_call: TRBV5-1
d_call: -
clone_size: -
cdr3_aa: CASSEGGEAGSLEQFF
cdr3_nt: TGCGCCAGCAGCGAAGGGGGAGAAGCGGGATCCCTTGAGCAGTTCTTC

j_call: TRBJ1-1
v_call: TRBV5-5
d_call: -
clone_size: -
cdr3_aa: CASRDFGQAFF
cdr3_nt: TGTGCCAGCAGGGACTTCGGTCAGGCTTTCTTT

j_call: TRBJ2-2
v_call: TRBV5-6
d_call: -
clone_size: -
cdr3_aa: CASSLGTSFSGELFF
cdr3_nt: TGTGCCAGCAGCTTGGGAACTAGTTTTTCGGGGGAGCTGTTTTTT

j_call: TRBJ2-7
v_call: TRBV18
d_call: TRBD1
clone_size: -
cdr3_aa: CASSLQGVTVEQYF
cdr3_nt: TGTGCCAGCTCACTACAGGGGGTTACGGTCGAGCAGTACTTC

j_call: TRBJ2-1
v_call: TRBV5-6
d_call: TRBD2
clone_size: -
cdr3_aa: CASSSFLAGALSYNEQFF
cdr3_nt: TGTGCCAGCAGCTCCTTTTTAGCGGGAGCACTGTCCTACAATGAGCAGTTCTTC

j_call: TRBJ2-1
v_call: TRBV5-1
d_call: TRBD2
clone_size: once
cdr3_aa: CASSLRLAGGSYNEQFF
cdr3_nt: TGCGCCAGCAGCTTACGACTAGCGGGAGGGTCCTACAATGAGCAGTTCTTC

j_call: TRBJ1-1
v_call: TRBV5-6
d_call: -
clone_size: once
cdr3_aa: CASSPRDGGTEAFF
cdr3_nt: TGTGCCAGCAGCCCCAGAGACGGCGGAACTGAAGCTTTCTTT

j_call: TRBJ2-3
v_call: TRBV7-2
d_call: -
clone_size: few
cdr3_aa: CASSLGLPGVDTQYF
cdr3_nt: TGTGCCAGCAGCTTAGGGCTCCCGGGGGTAGATACGCAGTATTTT

j_call: TRBJ2-7
v_call: TRBV5-4
d_call: TRBD1
clone_size: -
cdr3_aa: CASSFRTGGREQYF
cdr3_nt: TGTGCCAGCAGCTTTCGCACAGGGGGCCGCGAGCAGTACTTC

j_call: TRBJ2-1
v_call: TRBV4-3
d_call: -
clone_size: -
cdr3_aa: CASSRLTRNDDEQFF
cdr3_nt: TGCGCCAGCAGCCGCCTAACTAGGAACGACGATGAGCAGTTCTTC

j_call: TRBJ1-3
v_call: TRBV6-1
d_call: -
clone_size: -
cdr3_aa: CASSDRGTGNTIYF
cdr3_nt: TGTGCCAGCAGTGATAGGGGGACTGGAAACACCATATATTTT

j_call: TRBJ2-5
v_call: TRBV28
d_call: TRBD1
clone_size: -
cdr3_aa: CASSPADRGETQYF
cdr3_nt: TGTGCCAGCAGTCCCGCAGACAGGGGGGAGACCCAGTACTTC

j_call: TRBJ1-1
v_call: TRBV5-1
d_call: -
clone_size: -
cdr3_aa: CASSSQQRNTEAFF
cdr3_nt: TGCGCCAGCAGCTCGCAACAGAGAAACACTGAAGCTTTCTTT

j_call: TRBJ2-1
v_call: TRBV4-3
d_call: -
clone_size: -
cdr3_aa: CASSQERSGELYNEQFF
cdr3_nt: TGCGCCAGCAGCCAAGAAAGGTCGGGGGAACTCTACAATGAGCAGTTCTTC

j_call: TRBJ2-4
v_call: TRBV19
d_call: -
clone_size: -
cdr3_aa: CASSRGTNLAKNIQYF
cdr3_nt: TGTGCCAGTAGTAGGGGGACAAACTTAGCCAAAAACATTCAGTACTTC

j_call: TRBJ2-1
v_call: TRBV28
d_call: -
clone_size: -
cdr3_aa: CASSPTRASYNEQFF
cdr3_nt: TGTGCCAGCAGTCCCACGCGGGCATCCTACAATGAGCAGTTCTTC

j_call: TRBJ1-4
v_call: TRBV27
d_call: -
clone_size: -
cdr3_aa: CASSFLAGYKLFF
cdr3_nt: -

j_call: TRBJ2-7
v_call: TRBV7-9
d_call: -
clone_size: -
cdr3_aa: CSSSAWEREGGEQYF
cdr3_nt: TGTTCCAGCAGCGCCTGGGAAAGGGAAGGGGGCGAGCAGTACTTC

j_call: TRBJ2-5
v_call: TRBV2
d_call: TRBD1
clone_size: -
cdr3_aa: CASSEWDRGSSETQYF
cdr3_nt: TGTGCCAGCAGTGAATGGGACAGGGGGAGTTCAGAGACCCAGTACTTC

j_call: TRBJ1-1
v_call: TRBV28
d_call: TRBD1
clone_size: -
cdr3_aa: CASRYFWDRGTYTEAFF
cdr3_nt: TGTGCCAGCAGATATTTTTGGGACAGGGGTACGTACACTGAAGCTTTCTTT

j_call: TRBJ1-4
v_call: TRBV28
d_call: TRBD1
clone_size: -
cdr3_aa: CASSGQGASDEKLFF
cdr3_nt: TGTGCCAGCAGTGGTCAGGGGGCCTCTGATGAAAAACTGTTTTTT

j_call: TRBJ2-3
v_call: TRBV13
d_call: -
clone_size: few
cdr3_aa: CASSLGRVSTDTQYF
cdr3_nt: TGTGCCAGCAGCTTGGGCAGGGTCAGCACAGATACGCAGTATTTT

j_call: TRBJ2-4
v_call: TRBV18
d_call: TRBD1
clone_size: -
cdr3_aa: CASSLGQHLAKNIQYF
cdr3_nt: TGTGCCAGCTCACTGGGACAGCATTTAGCCAAAAACATTCAGTACTTC

j_call: TRBJ2-4
v_call: TRBV30
d_call: -
clone_size: -
cdr3_aa: CAWSVQGYIQYF
cdr3_nt: TGTGCCTGGAGTGTACAGGGATACATTCAGTACTTC